Listed below are T cell receptor beta chains from one sample, sequenced in a study of T cell clonotyping in hematopoietic cell transplantation. Sequencing used immunoSEQ multiplex PCR; TCRdb keeps in-frame clones, though not all of them. The sample contains more than 65,000 clones, over 90% of which appear only once. Sequencing was carried out using peripheral blood mononuclear cells. These receptors were obtained from a middle-aged man in good health. Some clones in this sample may be carry-over from other donors' samples. CDR3s include the opening cysteine and the closing phenylalanine or tryptophan. Each record gives: clone size, D gene, J gene, V gene, CDR3 DNA, CDR3 protein. D genes are given only for firm matches. The size field is filled for only some rows; it gives once, few, many or a size class.

NA | TRBD1 | TRBJ1-5 | TRBV6-5 | TGTGCCAGCAGTTCCCTGGGACAGGGTCGGTCCCAGCATTTT | CASSSLGQGRSQHF
NA | NA | TRBJ1-4 | TRBV2 | TGTGCCAGCAGTGAATCCACCCTCGTTTTTAATGAAAAACTGTTTTTT | CASSESTLVFNEKLFF
NA | NA | TRBJ2-1 | TRBV7-2 | TGTGCCAGCAGCTTTGGGCGGGCTAATGAGCAGTTCTTC | CASSFGRANEQFF
NA | NA | TRBJ2-7 | TRBV4-3 | TGCGCCAGCAGCCAAGATCTTAAGACGGCAACATACGAGCAGTACTTC | CASSQDLKTATYEQYF
once | NA | TRBJ2-1 | TRBV7-2 | TGTGCCAGCAGCTCGCCGGGGAGTGAGCAGTTCTTC | CASSSPGSEQFF
NA | NA | TRBJ2-7 | TRBV28 | TGTGCCATCAGAGCCCAGACAGCGACCTACGAGCAGTACTTC | CAIRAQTATYEQYF
NA | NA | TRBJ2-7 | TRBV4-3 | TGCGCCAGCAGCCAAGAGAGGTTCTCCTACGAGCAGTACTTC | CASSQERFSYEQYF
NA | TRBD2 | TRBJ2-7 | TRBV27 | TGTGCCAGCAGTTTACGGCTAGCGGCCTACGAGCAGTACTTC | CASSLRLAAYEQYF
NA | NA | TRBJ1-4 | TRBV10-3 | TGTGCCATCAGTGACCAAGAGGGGACACGAACGCCAGAAAAACTGTTTTTT | CAISDQEGTRTPEKLFF
NA | TRBD1 | TRBJ2-7 | TRBV6-5 | TGTGCCAGCACCGACGACAGGGGGGCTTCCTACGAGCAGTACTTC | CASTDDRGASYEQYF
NA | NA | TRBJ2-2 | TRBV5-6 | TGTGCCAGCAGTTATACCTTTAAGGGAGCTTCCCCGTTAGGGGAGCTGTTTTTT | CASSYTFKGASPLGELFF
NA | NA | TRBJ1-4 | TRBV29-1 | TGCAGCGTTGGCCGAGGGGCAAGTGAAAAACTGTTTTTT | CSVGRGASEKLFF
NA | NA | TRBJ1-2 | TRBV27 | TGTGCCAGCAGTCTACGATCCGGGGTGCCCCCTTATGGCTACACCTTC | CASSLRSGVPPYGYTF
NA | TRBD2 | TRBJ2-7 | TRBV10-3 | TGTGCCATCACAGCGGGAGACTCCGAGCAGTACTTC | CAITAGDSEQYF
NA | NA | TRBJ2-1 | TRBV5-1 | TGCGCCAGCAGCTTGGGTCAGCGGGTAGGATACAATGAGCAGTTCTTC | CASSLGQRVGYNEQFF
NA | TRBD1 | TRBJ1-4 | TRBV13 | TGTGCCAGCAGCTTAGAGGGGGCCTCTAATGAAAAACTGTTTTTT | CASSLEGASNEKLFF
NA | NA | TRBJ1-1 | TRBV6-5 | TGTGCCAGCACTGTGACGGAAAGGAACACTGAAGCTTTCTTT | CASTVTERNTEAFF
NA | NA | TRBJ2-7 | TRBV6-1 | TGTGCCAGCAGTGAAGGGACAGGGAGGGGATACGAGCAGTACTTC | CASSEGTGRGYEQYF
NA | NA | TRBJ1-5 | TRBV6-6 | TGTGCCAGCAGTTACCCCCCCGTTCAGCCCCAGCATTTT | CASSYPPVQPQHF
NA | TRBD1 | TRBJ1-2 | TRBV28 | TGTGCCAGCAGTTCAAGTCTTCAGGGACAGGGGAACTATGGCTACACCTTC | CASSSSLQGQGNYGYTF
NA | NA | TRBJ2-7 | TRBV27 | TGTGCCAGCAGATCGACAGGAGTAGACTACGAGCAGTACTTC | CASRSTGVDYEQYF
NA | NA | TRBJ1-2 | TRBV28 | TGTGCCAGCAGTTTGGTCGGCCCGGGAGCCTATGGCTACACCTTC | CASSLVGPGAYGYTF
once | TRBD1 | TRBJ2-1 | TRBV2 | TGTGCCAGCAGTGGGGACAGTACAAAATACAATGAGCAGTTCTTC | CASSGDSTKYNEQFF
once | TRBD1 | TRBJ2-7 | TRBV7-2 | TGTGCCAGCAGCTTAAGGACAGGGAGCTACGAGCAGTACTTC | CASSLRTGSYEQYF
NA | NA | TRBJ2-2 | TRBV14 | TGTGCCAGCAGCCCGGCTGGGGGGGCAAACGGGGAGCTGTTTTTT | CASSPAGGANGELFF
medium-sized | NA | TRBJ2-7 | TRBV7-6 | TGTGCCAGCAGCTTAGACGTCAGTTCCCCCTACGAGCAGTACTTC | CASSLDVSSPYEQYF
once | NA | TRBJ1-6 | TRBV19 | TGTGCCAGTAGAGAGTTCTCCTATAATTCACCCCTCCACTTT | CASREFSYNSPLHF
NA | NA | TRBJ2-7 | TRBV28 | TGTGCCAGCAGTTACGGTTCCTACGAGCAGTACTTC | CASSYGSYEQYF
NA | NA | TRBJ2-7 | TRBV20-1 | TGCAGTGCTAAAAAGAAGGGGGAGCAGTACTTC | CSAKKKGEQYF
NA | NA | TRBJ1-1 | TRBV27 | TGTGCCAGCAGTTTTTTCGCGAGTATGGTCGGTCGGATCCAGGAGGCTGAAGCTTTCTTT | CASSFFASMVGRIQEAEAFF
NA | NA | TRBJ2-3 | TRBV5-4 | TGTGCCAGCAGGCCCGGGACAAGGGCGACAGATACGCAGTATTTT | CASRPGTRATDTQYF
NA | TRBD2 | TRBJ2-5 | TRBV4-3 | TGCGCCAGCAGCCAAGAAGCTAGCGGGAGAGACCAAGAGACCCAGTACTTC | CASSQEASGRDQETQYF
NA | NA | TRBJ1-2 | TRBV19 | TGTGCCAGTAGTCGCGGGGTCGACTATGGCTACACCTTC | CASSRGVDYGYTF
NA | NA | TRBJ2-7 | TRBV5-1 | TGCGCGACCGGGACGGGGAGCTCCTACGAGCAGTACTTC | CATGTGSSYEQYF
NA | NA | TRBJ2-5 | TRBV5-6 | TGTGCCAGCAGCTTGGATAGACAAGAGACCCAGTACTTC | CASSLDRQETQYF
NA | NA | TRBJ1-1 | TRBV29-1 | TGCAGCGTTGGATCCACAGACAGGTCGAACACTGAAGCTTTCTTT | CSVGSTDRSNTEAFF
NA | NA | TRBJ1-6 | TRBV6-4 | TGTGCCAGCAGTGTGGGGCGAGATTCACCCCTCCACTTT | CASSVGRDSPLHF
NA | NA | TRBJ2-7 | TRBV19 | TGTGCCAGTAGTATAGATCGGACAGACTACGAGCAGTACTTC | CASSIDRTDYEQYF
NA | TRBD1 | TRBJ2-6 | TRBV5-1 | TGCGCCAGCAGCTCGCCTTCGGGACAGGTCGGCTCTGGGGCCAACGTCCTGACTTTC | CASSSPSGQVGSGANVLTF
NA | TRBD1 | TRBJ2-1 | TRBV4-3 | TGCGCCAGCAGCTATTATCAGGGGGCAGGAGAGCAGTTCTTC | CASSYYQGAGEQFF
NA | NA | TRBJ1-3 | TRBV2 | TGTGCCAGCAGGCAGGGATATGGAAACACCATATATTTT | CASRQGYGNTIYF
NA | NA | TRBJ1-4 | TRBV2 | TGTGCCAGCAGAGGGACACCAACTAATGAAAAACTGTTTTTT | CASRGTPTNEKLFF
NA | NA | TRBJ1-6 | TRBV7-8 | TGTGCCAGCAGCTTCCGCTTCCCCGGGGGCCTTTCACCCCTCCACTTT | CASSFRFPGGLSPLHF
NA | TRBD1 | TRBJ2-7 | TRBV7-8 | TGTGCCAGCATCACGTCTCAAGGGGGCTTCGACGAGCAGTACTTC | CASITSQGGFDEQYF
NA | NA | TRBJ2-7 | TRBV5-1 | TGCGCCAGCAGCTTGAGGCCCCCCGAGGGGCTCTACGAGCAGTACTTC | CASSLRPPEGLYEQYF
NA | TRBD1 | TRBJ1-2 | TRBV6-1 | TGTGCCAGCAGTGCCTCAGGGGGCGCGGGGTCCTATGGCTACACCTTC | CASSASGGAGSYGYTF